These 19 T cell receptor beta chains were sequenced from one sample in a study of T cell repertoires in cytomegalovirus infection. TCRdb re-derived calls from the reads in MiXCR, one entry per CDR3 protein. The sample records 250,000 or so distinct CDR3 sequences, 9% to 15% being singletons. The material sequenced was PBMCs. The origin of the receptors is a human donor in good health (CMV status not recorded). Some clones in this sample may be carry-over from other donors' samples.

This clonotype was seen many times. J is TRBJ1-2 and V is TRBV7-2, with 8 bases lining up with TRBD1. Losses at the gene ends were 5 bases for V and 6 bases for J; bases not matched to a gene: 8. The V gene's germline CDR1 is SGHTA and CDR2 FQGNSA. This CDR3 contains 14 residues. CDR3 amino acids: CASSRPTGVHGYTF. Here the CDR3 DNA reads TGTGCCAGCAGCCGACCGACAGGGGTACATGGCTACACCTTC.

The chain recombines TRBV7-2 with TRBJ2-7; D ambiguous. The V end was cut by 0 bases, the J end by 4 bases, with 13 bases between. Germline assignment: CDR1 SGHTA and CDR2 FQGNSA. This CDR3 spans 15 amino acids. In nucleotides, the CDR3 is TGTGCCAGCAGCTTAGCGACGGTGGGTGGATACGAGCAGTACTTC. This translates into CASSLATVGGYEQYF.

The chain couples TRBV19 to TRBJ1-1; 8 bases map to TRBD1. Germline CDR1 reads LNHDA; CDR2 reads SQIVND (reference sequence). After removal of 3 bases from V and 4 bases from J, the junction contained 4 bases not matched to a gene. The CDR3 sequence is 14 residues long. The CDR3 protein is CASSILDRATEAFF. The CDR3 region has the DNA TGTGCCAGTAGTATTCTGGACAGGGCCACTGAAGCTTTCTTT.

This clonotype was observed at least ten times. CDR3: CASSSRLAGWDNEQFF. As DNA, the CDR3 is TGTGCCAGCAGCTCCCGACTAGCGGGATGGGACAATGAGCAGTTCTTC. This chain uses TRBV11-3 with TRBJ2-1; 11 bases fit TRBD2. Trimming at V came to 4 bases and at J to 5 bases, leaving 7 bases not matched to a gene. Germline CDR1 SGHNT, CDR2 YENEEA. CDR3 length: 16 amino acids.

In its sample, this clonotype was seen a few times. The chain carries TRBV19 and TRBJ1-1, with D tentatively TRBD1 (6 bases). Looked up from germline, CDR1 is LNHDA and CDR2 is SQIVND (reference sequence). The CDR3 length is 12 residues. Trimming removed 5 bases at V and 7 bases at J, with 11 bases between. The CDR3 spells CASSFTGYEAFF. CDR3 coding DNA: TGTGCCAGTAGTTTTACAGGGTATGAAGCTTTCTTT.

This clonotype came up many times. The rearrangement joins TRBV6-2 or TRBV6-3 to TRBJ2-7, with D unclear. Trimming removed 7 bases at V and 0 bases at J, with 13 bases between. Germline lookup yields CDR1 MNHEY and CDR2 SVGEGT. This CDR3 region has 14 residues. The CDR3: CASNDPPNSYEQYF. The CDR3 DNA is TGTGCCAGCAATGATCCCCCGAACTCCTACGAGCAGTACTTC.

The chain combines TRBV2 with TRBJ2-1, with D perhaps matching TRBD2 (5 bases). Trimming took 3 bases from V and 6 from J, leaving 18 bases between them. Germline assignment: CDR1 SNHLY and CDR2 FYNNEI. This CDR3 is 16 amino acids long. CDR3 DNA sequence: TGTGCCAGCAGTGAGGGTAGCGCCAGAGCGGTCAATGAGCAGTTCTTC. Translating gives CASSEGSARAVNEQFF.

This clonotype showed up many times. The chain couples TRBV20-1 to TRBJ2-1; TRBD2 matches at 7 bases. Germline lookup yields CDR1 DFQATT and CDR2 SNEGSKA (reference sequence). Unmatched junction bases numbered 12, after V lost 1 base and J lost 9 bases. The CDR3 spans 15 residues. CDR3 residues: CSARVSVTGGGEQFF. CDR3 sequence (DNA): TGCAGTGCTAGAGTATCGGTAACGGGCGGGGGTGAGCAGTTCTTC.

A few counts support this clonotype. This chain joins TRBV19 and TRBJ1-1, with 8 bases lining up with TRBD1. V shed 4 bases and J 1 base; nucleotides not matched to a gene: 5. This CDR3 comprises 15 residues. Germline-derived CDR1 and CDR2 are LNHDA and SQIVND (reference sequence). The CDR3 bases are TGTGCCAGTAGTACTCTCGGACAGGGGAACACTGAAGCTTTCTTT. This encodes CASSTLGQGNTEAFF.

This clonotype was counted at least ten times. The chain is built from TRBV7-8 and TRBJ1-6; TRBD1 matches 9 bases. Trimming took 4 bases from V and 10 from J; bases not matched to a gene: 8. The length of the CDR3 is 15 residues. The germline gives CDR1 SGHVS, CDR2 FQNEAQ. In nucleotides, the CDR3 is TGTGCCAGCAGCTCCCGGGACAGGGTATGGTCACCCCTCCACTTT. Translation gives CASSSRDRVWSPLHF.

This clonotype was counted at least ten times. The chain links TRBV28 to TRBJ1-4, with a weak D call TRBD1 (5 bases). With 3 bases removed from V and 4 bases from J, the gap between germline ends came to 21 bases. Germline V lookup: CDR1 MDHEN, CDR2 SYDVKM. The CDR3 is 18 residues long. The CDR3: CASSLDLLSRVRNEKLFF. The CDR3 DNA is TGTGCCAGCAGTTTGGACCTTCTTTCCAGGGTTCGTAATGAAAAACTGTTTTTT.

There are many counts of this clonotype. V is TRBV4-3 and J is TRBJ2-5, with D perhaps TRBD1 (6 bases). The CDR3 runs 14 residues. V lost 1 base and J 4 bases, leaving 10 bases between the germline ends. CDR1 is LGHNA, CDR2 YSLEER, per germline. DNA of the CDR3: TGCGCCAGCAGCCAAGGGGCAGGGGCAGAGACCCAGTACTTC. Amino acids: CASSQGAGAETQYF.

This sequence joins TRBV28 and TRBJ2-7, with TRBD2 identical over 7 bases. CDR1 is MDHEN, CDR2 SYDVKM, per germline. The length of the CDR3 is 15 residues. V shed 4 bases and J 7 bases; nucleotides not matched to a gene: 13. The CDR3 DNA reads TGTGCCAGCAGTTCCCCCCCGGGGGGAGCTGAGGAGCAGTACTTC. Translated: CASSSPPGGAEEQYF.

This clonotype was observed at least ten times. The rearrangement joins TRBV7-3 to TRBJ2-3; TRBD2 aligns across 9 bases. Germline CDR1 reads SGHTA; CDR2 reads FQGTGA. CDR3 length equals 15 residues. The trim removed 3 bases at V and 4 bases at J, leaving 5 bases unmatched. The DNA for the CDR3 is TGTGCCAGCAGCTTCGATGCGGGAGGGGCAGATACGCAGTATTTT. Translation: CASSFDAGGADTQYF.

A note on this clonotype: This clone may be a read error of a much larger clone one base away. The gene calls are TRBV7-2 and TRBJ2-1; D may be TRBD2 (5 bases). The CDR3 totals 15 residues. Trimming cost V 7 bases and J 3 bases, with 16 bases left between them. CDR1 is SGHTA and CDR2 is FQGNSA in the germline V gene. CDR3 in amino acids: CASNPGRANYNEQFF. The CDR3 DNA follows: TGTGCCAGCAACCCGGGAAGGGCGAACTACAATGAGCAGTTCTTC.

This clonotype was counted ten times or more. The chain joins TRBV7-2 to TRBJ1-1; the D gene is possibly TRBD1 (5 bases). There are 16 residues in the CDR3. Deletions cut 5 bases from V and 6 bases from J, with 22 bases between. Germline CDR1 reads SGHTA; CDR2 reads FQGNSA. In nucleotides, the CDR3 is TGTGCCAGCAGCCTCGAGCGGGGGAGGGAGGGCCCTGAAGCTTTCTTT. It translates to CASSLERGREGPEAFF.

V usage is TRBV10-2 and J usage is TRBJ1-5; the D is unclear. Trimming removed 8 bases from V and 7 bases from J, with 12 bases in between. The CDR3 loop spans 12 amino acids. Germline loops: CDR1 WSHSY, CDR2 SAAADI. The CDR3 DNA reads as TGCGCCAGCTCGGTGGTATGGCAGCCCCAGCATTTT. It yields the protein CASSVVWQPQHF.

At least ten counts were recorded for this clonotype. The chain carries TRBV7-8 and TRBJ1-5; D not certain. V was trimmed by 10 bases and J by 9 bases, leaving 25 bases between them. The CDR3 has 15 residues. Germline V gene lookup returns CDR1 SGHVS and CDR2 FQNEAQ. This CDR3 is CATTAGGGQSGPQHF. CDR3 DNA sequence: TGTGCCACTACCGCGGGCGGTGGCCAATCCGGGCCCCAGCATTTT.

This clonotype was seen at least ten times. The chain combines TRBV7-6 with TRBJ2-7; 7 nucleotides agree with TRBD1. The CDR3 contains 15 residues. From germline, CDR1 is SGHVS and CDR2 FNYEAQ. V shed 8 bases and J 3 bases; nucleotides not matched to a gene: 13. The CDR3 DNA reads as TGTGCCAGCTCTCTGGGAAGGGGGCGAGGCTACGAGCAGTACTTC. Translated: CASSLGRGRGYEQYF.